The rows below give T cell receptor beta chains drawn from one sample of a study of metastatic and nonmetastatic thyroid tumors. TCRdb reanalyzed the PCR reads with MiXCR. There are 25,000 to 30,000 clones in the sample; roughly 14% occur only once, and about a sixth lies in the top ten. The sample consisted of blood. All receptors come from a male donor with papillary thyroid cancer or a benign thyroid nodule (not recorded which). Some clones in this sample may be carry-over from other donors' samples. The CDR3 runs from the conserved cysteine through the conserved F or W. D genes are given only for firm matches. Only part of the rows carry a size: once, few, many, or a class if the clone is expanded.

J gene	D gene	V gene	clone size	CDR3 DNA	CDR3 protein
TRBJ2-1	TRBD2	TRBV6-1	-	TGTGCCGTCCTCGGGGAGGCTAGCGGGGGGGCCCCCTATGAGCAGTTCTTC	CAVLGEASGGAPYEQFF
TRBJ1-1	-	TRBV10-3	-	TGTGCCATCACCCTAAGGTGGCAGCCTTCTAGGGGCTTGAACACTGAAGCTTTCTTT	CAITLRWQPSRGLNTEAFF
TRBJ1-2	TRBD1	TRBV6-1	-	TGTGCCAGCAGGACAGGGTTTAACTATGGCTACACCTTC	CASRTGFNYGYTF
TRBJ2-7	-	TRBV24-1	-	TGTGCCACCAGTGACAGCTCCTACGAGCAGTACTTC	CATSDSSYEQYF
TRBJ2-3	-	TRBV5-5	many	TGTGCCAGCAGCTCCCGGTGGGGCGGGGCAGATACGCAGTATTTT	CASSSRWGGADTQYF
TRBJ2-3	-	TRBV12-3/TRBV12-4	many	TGTGCCAGCAGAGTTAGCGGCACTTTCACAGATACGCAGTATTTT	CASRVSGTFTDTQYF
TRBJ1-1	-	TRBV9	many	TGTGCCAGCAGCGCAGGACAACATGAAGCTTTCTTT	CASSAGQHEAFF
TRBJ1-2	-	TRBV6-1	many	TGTGCCAGCAGTACAGGCACCTATGGCTACACCTTC	CASSTGTYGYTF
TRBJ2-3	TRBD1	TRBV7-3	many	TGTGCCAGCAGCCTAACCCAGGGGGGCACAGATACGCAGTATTTT	CASSLTQGGTDTQYF
TRBJ2-2	TRBD2	TRBV2	many	TGTGCCAGCAGTGATAGCGGGAGGGGGCAAACCGGGGAGCTGTTTTTT	CASSDSGRGQTGELFF
TRBJ2-5	TRBD2	TRBV5-1	many	TGCGCCACCAGAGGCCTAGCGGGGGGCAAAGAGACCCAGTACTTC	CATRGLAGGKETQYF
TRBJ2-3	TRBD2	TRBV9	many	TGTGCCAGCAGCGTAGTTGGCGGGGGGCACACAGATACGCAGTATTTT	CASSVVGGGHTDTQYF
TRBJ1-5	-	TRBV20-1	many	TGCAGTGCTAGACCCGACAGCTTCAATCAGCCCCAGCATTTT	CSARPDSFNQPQHF
TRBJ2-3	-	TRBV19	few	TGTGCCAGTACCCGGGTAGGGGTAGATACGCAGTATTTT	CASTRVGVDTQYF
TRBJ2-7	TRBD1	TRBV5-1	many	TGCGCCAGCAGCTTGGGCCTAGCCAGGGGGTACGAGCAGTACTTC	CASSLGLARGYEQYF
TRBJ2-5	-	TRBV4-2	many	TGTGCCAGCAGCCAAGATCAAGAGACCCAGTACTTC	CASSQDQETQYF
TRBJ2-3	TRBD2	TRBV11-2	-	TGTGCAAGCAGCTGTCGGCGGGGACTAGCGGGATACACAGATACGCAGTATTTT	CASSCRRGLAGYTDTQYF
TRBJ1-2	TRBD1	TRBV11-1	many	TGTGCCAGCAGCTTAGCGGGGACAGTGACCTCCTCGGCTAACTATGGCTACACCTTC	CASSLAGTVTSSANYGYTF
TRBJ2-7	TRBD2	TRBV13	many	TGTGCCAGCACCGGACTAGCGACCTACGAGCAGTACTTC	CASTGLATYEQYF
TRBJ2-7	-	TRBV7-7	many	TGTGCCAGCAGCTTAGGCGGGGACGGCTACGAGCAGTACTTC	CASSLGGDGYEQYF
TRBJ2-1	TRBD2	TRBV2	many	TGTGCCAGCAGTGATTTCACTAGCGGGCTCGGGGGTGATGAGCAGTTCTTC	CASSDFTSGLGGDEQFF
TRBJ1-2	TRBD1	TRBV10-3	many	TGTGCCATCAGTGCACAGGGGGTAAATGGCTACACCTTC	CAISAQGVNGYTF
TRBJ1-1	-	TRBV13	many	TGTGCCAGCAGCTTAATCGCCACAAACACTGAAGCTTTCTTT	CASSLIATNTEAFF
TRBJ2-7	-	TRBV27	few	TGTGCCAACAGAACGACATCAGAGCAGTACTTC	CANRTTSEQYF
TRBJ2-5	TRBD2	TRBV12-3/TRBV12-4	many	TGTGCCAGCAGTCTTAGCGGGGGGAGGAGTAGGGAGACCCAGTACTTC	CASSLSGGRSRETQYF
TRBJ2-7	TRBD2	TRBV9	many	TGTGCCAGCAGCGTCGCGGGGGGGCCCGCCTACGAGCAGTACTTC	CASSVAGGPAYEQYF
TRBJ2-1	-	TRBV12-3/TRBV12-4	many	TGTGCCAGCAGTTTGGTGGAGGGGACAGACAATGAGCAGTTCTTC	CASSLVEGTDNEQFF
TRBJ2-3	-	TRBV20-1	medium-sized	TGCAGTGCTACCCCTGGGGATACGCAGTATTTT	CSATPGDTQYF
TRBJ2-1	-	TRBV2	many	TGTGCCAGCATGCGGTCTAATGAGCAGTTCTTC	CASMRSNEQFF
TRBJ2-3	TRBD2	TRBV5-1	many	TGCGCCAGCAGCTCCGGGACTAGCGGGGGGACAGATACGCAGTATTTT	CASSSGTSGGTDTQYF
TRBJ1-1	-	TRBV20-1	many	TGCAGTGCTAGAGGACCGCCGGGAGCTTTCTTT	CSARGPPGAFF
TRBJ2-1	TRBD2	TRBV6-2/TRBV6-3	many	TGTGCCAGCAGTTCTAGCGGGAGGCTCTACAATGAGCAGTTCTTC	CASSSSGRLYNEQFF
TRBJ2-7	-	TRBV12-3/TRBV12-4	medium-sized	TGTGCCAGCAGTTTAGTAGGGGTGTTGGACGAGCAGTACTTC	CASSLVGVLDEQYF
TRBJ2-7	-	TRBV27	-	TGTGCCAGCAGTTTATGTGCCGGGGGCATGAGCGAGCAGTACTTC	CASSLCAGGMSEQYF
TRBJ2-1	-	TRBV27	many	TGTGCCAGCAGTCCAGGGGTATTGGGCTACAATGAGCAGTTCTTC	CASSPGVLGYNEQFF